These 29 T cell receptor beta chains share one sample of origin, sequenced in a study of prognosis after radiotherapy for stage I lung cancer. By two-round multiplex PCR, the TCR beta CDR3 was amplified from genomic DNA. TRBV and TRBJ genes each had their own specific primers in first-round PCR. Each CDR3 protein gets one entry after TCRdb re-called the multiplex PCR reads with MiXCR. This table has 17,000 or so distinct CDR3 sequences, around 30% appearing once. Sequenced here: PBMCs, sampled before or after stereotactic body radiation therapy (not recorded which). The receptors shown here come from a donor over 45 with non-small cell lung cancer.

The sample holds many counts of this clonotype. The chain is built from TRBV20-1 and TRBJ1-2; D is unclear. Germline lookup yields CDR1 DFQATT and CDR2 SNEGSKA (reference sequence). The CDR3 length is 13 residues. Trimming cost V 0 bases and J 4 bases, with 9 bases left between them. The CDR3 spells CSARDLVSYGYTF. The CDR3, as DNA: TGCAGTGCTAGAGATCTGGTTTCCTATGGCTACACCTTC.

Points on this clonotype: A far bigger clonotype differs at one base, so this is likely a read error. This chain connects TRBV6-2 or TRBV6-3 to TRBJ2-5, with 11 bases aligning to TRBD2. The CDR3 has 14 amino acids. Germline CDR1 reads MNHEY; CDR2 reads SVGEGT. Written as DNA, the CDR3 is TGTGCCAGCATGCTTAGCGGGAGGGCCGGTGAGCACTTCTTC. Protein product: CASMLSGRAGEHFF.

This clonotype appeared many times. This chain links TRBV6-1 with TRBJ2-1, with TRBD2 matching 10 bases. CDR3 size: 16 residues. Trimming removed 6 bases from V and 2 bases from J; junction bases left unmatched: 7. CDR1 is MNHNS, CDR2 SASEGT, per germline. CDR3 in DNA: TGTGCCAGCAGCCTCGATCTAGCGGGGGCCTACAATGAGCAGTTCTTC. This sequence encodes CASSLDLAGAYNEQFF.

Ten or more counts support this clonotype. One end of the junction varies from germline; a read error may be responsible. This chain joins TRBV20-1 and TRBJ1-1; 7 bases map to TRBD1. Looked up from germline, CDR1 is DFQATT and CDR2 is SNEGSKA (reference sequence). The CDR3 totals 18 residues. CDR3 sequence: CSARARQPLTGLNTETFF. The CDR3 coding sequence is TGCAGTGCTAGAGCCCGACAACCATTGACAGGGCTGAACACTGAAACTTTCTTT.

This clonotype was counted ten times or more. The chain combines TRBV5-6 with TRBJ2-2, with unresolved D. The CDR3 has 14 amino acids. With 0 bases removed from V and 6 bases from J, the gap between germline ends came to 9 bases. The germline CDR1 and CDR2 sequences are SGHDT and YYEEEE. The CDR3 spells CASSLVPGAGELFF. CDR3 nucleotide sequence: TGTGCCAGCAGCTTGGTCCCCGGTGCCGGGGAGCTGTTTTTT.

As to this clonotype: A read error likely explains this, since a far larger clone differs by one base. The chain has TRBV6-5 and TRBJ2-7, with 15 bases lining up with TRBD2. CDR1 and CDR2 (germline): MNHEY, SVGAGI. CDR3 length: 17 amino acids. Unmatched junction bases numbered 12, after V lost 6 bases and J lost 6 bases. CDR3 nucleotides: TGTGCCAGCAGCCATACATGGACTAGCGGGAGGGTAGGCGAGCAGTACTTC. Amino acids: CASSHTWTSGRVGEQYF.

This clonotype has a count of ten or more. The chain links TRBV5-5 to TRBJ2-7, with 7 bases identical to TRBD2. There are 15 residues in the CDR3. With V trimmed by 3 bases and J by 2 bases, 8 bases remained unmatched. The germline CDR1 and CDR2 sequences are SGHKS and YYEKEE (reference sequence). The CDR3 bases are TGTGCCAGCAGCTACTTAGGGGCGGGAGCCTACGAGCAGTACTTC. The encoded protein is CASSYLGAGAYEQYF. The whole variable domain, remainder taken from reference TRBV5-5 and TRBJ2-7, is DAGVTQSPTHLIKTRGQQVTLRCSPISGHKSVSWYQQVLGQGPQFIFQYYEKEERGRGNFPDRFSARQFPNYSSELNVNALLLGDSALYLCASSYLGAGAYEQYFGPGTRLTVT.

Within the sample, this clonotype is medium-sized. V gene TRBV7-3 combines with J gene TRBJ2-2; perhaps TRBD1 as D (8 bases). CDR3 length: 17 residues. The V and J ends lost 2 bases and 6 bases respectively, with 19 bases between them. CDR1 SGHTA and CDR2 FQGTGA come from the germline V gene. In DNA form, the CDR3 reads TGTGCCAGCAGCTTAGAGGGGAGGGACAGGTTTTCCGGGGAGCTGTTTTTT. This translates into CASSLEGRDRFSGELFF.

This clonotype came up many times. The chain joins TRBV5-4 to TRBJ2-3; TRBD2 matches 12 bases. Germline V lookup: CDR1 SGHNT, CDR2 YYREEE (reference sequence). The ends lost 3 bases at V and 2 bases at J; junction bases unmatched: 13. This CDR3 has 19 residues. CDR3 nucleotides: TGTGCCAGCAGCTCACTAGTACTAGCGGGAGGTGGGTCCACAGATACGCAGTATTTT. Translation: CASSSLVLAGGGSTDTQYF.

This clonotype occurred many times. The rearrangement links TRBV18 to TRBJ2-2; 8 nucleotides match TRBD1. Germline assignment: CDR1 KGHSH and CDR2 LQKENI. V dropped 1 base and J dropped 5; count of bases not matched to a gene: 6. The CDR3 is 16 amino acids. The CDR3 nucleotides read TGTGCCAGCTCACCACTCAGGGGGCGTAGTACCGGGGAGCTGTTTTTT. Its translation is CASSPLRGRSTGELFF.

At least ten counts were recorded for this clonotype. The gene calls are TRBV3-1 and TRBJ2-3; weak D call: TRBD1 (6 bases). The CDR3 contains 13 residues. Germline V gene data show CDR1 as LGHDT and CDR2 as YNNKEL (reference sequence). Trimming left V 5 bases short and J 4 bases short, with 10 bases between. Here the CDR3 DNA reads TGTGCCAGCAGCTTACAGGGAGCAGATACGCAGTATTTT. Protein product: CASSLQGADTQYF.

Ten or more counts support this clonotype. This chain connects TRBV28 to TRBJ1-5; D is unresolved. Germline loops: CDR1 MDHEN, CDR2 SYDVKM. CDR3 size: 16 residues. V was trimmed by 6 bases and J by 6 bases, leaving 21 bases between them. The CDR3 bases are TGTGCCAGCAGCAGGCGTCCGGGGAGTATAGGTCAGCCCCAGCATTTT. Amino acid sequence: CASSRRPGSIGQPQHF. The full variable domain, its missing parts supplied by reference TRBV28 and TRBJ1-5, is DVKVTQSSRYLVKRTGEKVFLECVQDMDHENMFWYRQDPGLGLRLIYFSYDVKMKEKGDIPEGYSVSREKKERFSLILESASTNQTSMYLCASSRRPGSIGQPQHFGDGTRLSIL.

At least ten counts were recorded for this clonotype. The J gene is TRBJ1-5, the V gene TRBV28; perhaps TRBD1 as D (6 bases). Trimming removed 2 bases at V and 0 bases at J, with 8 bases between. CDR1 is MDHEN and CDR2 is SYDVKM in the germline V gene. This CDR3 is built from 15 residues. CDR3 nucleotide sequence: TGTGCCAGCAGTTTAACAGGGTATAGCAATCAGCCCCAGCATTTT. Protein product: CASSLTGYSNQPQHF.

As concerns this clonotype: A much larger clone lies a single base off, so this may be a read error. This chain joins TRBV10-3 and TRBJ1-5; 8 positions match TRBD1. The V gene end was trimmed by 0 bases and the J gene end by 15 bases; junction bases not matched to a gene: 7. CDR3 length: 13 residues. Germline V gene sequence: CDR1 ENHRY, CDR2 SYGVKD. This CDR3 reads CAISESSRDRLHF. The CDR3 nucleotides read TGTGCCATCAGTGAGTCGTCCCGGGACAGGTTGCATTTT.

The rearrangement uses TRBV2 and TRBJ2-3; the match to TRBD1 covers 8 bases. The junction had 19 bases not matched to a gene; V was cut back by 6 bases and J by 5 bases. The CDR3 contains 18 residues. Germline-derived CDR1 and CDR2 are SNHLY and FYNNEI. The CDR3 region is CASRDRVPRREWKDTQYF. The CDR3 region has the DNA TGTGCCAGCAGGGACAGGGTTCCTCGACGGGAGTGGAAAGATACGCAGTATTTT.

This sequence joins TRBV15 and TRBJ2-3, with 8 bases aligning to TRBD2. Trimming at V came to 10 bases and at J to 1 base, leaving 19 bases not matched to a gene. The CDR3 covers 18 residues. From germline, CDR1 is LNHNV and CDR2 YYDKDF (reference sequence). The CDR3 loop reads CAIYGGATTPTGTDTQYF. As DNA, the CDR3 is TGTGCCATCTACGGGGGGGCAACTACCCCAACGGGCACAGATACGCAGTATTTT.

On this clonotype itself: A far larger clone is off by one base, so a read error is likely. The chain is built from TRBV7-9 and TRBJ2-5, with D perhaps assigned TRBD1 or TRBD2 (7 bases each). Germline V gene lookup returns CDR1 SEHNR and CDR2 FQNEAQ (reference sequence). The CDR3 sequence is 17 residues long. The germline V and J ends were trimmed by 7 bases and 5 bases, with 26 bases remaining between them. The CDR3 spells CASISTSVVGGGETQYF. The DNA for the CDR3 is TGTGCCAGCATCTCCACGTCGGTTGTGGGAGGGGGCGAGACCCAGTACTTC.

Ten or more counts support this clonotype. The chain combines TRBV7-3 with TRBJ2-2; 10 positions match TRBD2. The germline gives CDR1 SGHTA, CDR2 FQGTGA. The length of the CDR3 is 19 residues. J gave up 5 bases and V 4 bases, and 16 bases lay outside the gene matches. The CDR3 nucleotides are TGTGCCAGCAGCTCCCTCCCAATCCCTAGCGGGAGCGGTACCGGGGAGCTGTTTTTT. Translating gives CASSSLPIPSGSGTGELFF.

This clonotype has at least ten counts. This chain joins TRBV6-1 and TRBJ2-7, with D unresolved. Germline CDR1 and CDR2: MNHNS and SASEGT. This CDR3 has 13 amino acids. With 6 bases removed from V and 2 bases from J, the gap between germline ends came to 11 bases. The CDR3 DNA follows: TGTGCCAGCAGCCTCGGACCCGCCTACGAGCAGTACTTC. It codes for CASSLGPAYEQYF.

This clonotype came up many times. The chain uses TRBV28 and TRBJ1-3; 8 nucleotides agree with TRBD1. CDR1 and CDR2 from the germline V gene are MDHEN and SYDVKM. Germline trimming cut 4 bases from V and 4 bases from J; bases unmatched to any gene: 9. The CDR3 is 16 amino acids. CDR3 region: CASSSPGGPAGNTIYF. CDR3 nucleotide sequence: TGTGCCAGCAGTTCTCCAGGGGGCCCGGCAGGAAACACCATATATTTT.

By share, this clonotype ranks as medium-sized. CDR3 residues: CASSLRGNYEQYF. In DNA, the CDR3 is TGTGCCAGCAGTTTACGAGGGAACTACGAGCAGTACTTC. V is TRBV12-3 or TRBV12-4 and J is TRBJ2-7; tentatively, D is TRBD2 (5 bases). V gave up 2 bases and J gave up 3 bases, with 8 bases separating them. The CDR3 is 13 amino acids.

In its sample, this clonotype was seen many times. J is TRBJ1-2 and V is TRBV28, with 8 bases fitting TRBD1. CDR1 and CDR2 from the germline V gene are MDHEN and SYDVKM. The CDR3 runs to 12 residues. Trimming cost V 6 bases and J 3 bases; bases outside gene matches: 0. The CDR3 bases are TGTGCCAGCAGGACAGGGGACTATGGCTACACCTTC. Encoded protein: CASRTGDYGYTF.

CDR3 sequence (DNA): TGTGCCAGCAGCAGTTTGGGCTCCATAGCGGAAGTTAAAGAGACCCAGTACTTC. Its translation: CASSSLGSIAEVKETQYF. This chain links TRBV7-9 with TRBJ2-5; a possible D gene is TRBD2 (6 bases). V was pared by 5 bases and J by 3 bases, with 25 bases between. The CDR3 totals 18 residues. Germline lookup yields CDR1 SEHNR and CDR2 FQNEAQ (reference sequence).

In its sample, this clonotype was seen many times. The chain links TRBV6-1 to TRBJ2-7; TRBD2 matches 10 bases. J was trimmed by 3 bases and V by 6 bases; bases with no gene match: 11. The CDR3 sequence is 16 residues long. Germline V gene data show CDR1 as MNHNS and CDR2 as SASEGT. The CDR3 bases are TGTGCCAGCAGACCTTTACTAGCGGGATACAACTACGAGCAGTACTTC. Encoded protein: CASRPLLAGYNYEQYF.

This clonotype was detected ten times or more. The chain employs TRBV5-6 and TRBJ1-4; 9 bases align to TRBD1. The trim removed 0 bases at V and 5 bases at J, leaving 2 bases unmatched. This CDR3 contains 15 residues. Germline CDR1 SGHDT, CDR2 YYEEEE. In DNA, the CDR3 is TGTGCCAGCAGCTTGGCGACAGGGGGGAATGAAAAACTGTTTTTT. This codes for CASSLATGGNEKLFF.

This clonotype has a count of ten or more. V is TRBV7-6 and J is TRBJ1-5, with unresolved D. Germline V gene lookup returns CDR1 SGHVS and CDR2 FNYEAQ. CDR3 length: 14 residues. Deletions cut 1 base from V and 2 bases from J, with 6 bases between. CDR3 loop: CASSLGQGNQPQHF. For the CDR3, the DNA is TGTGCCAGCAGCTTAGGGCAGGGCAATCAGCCCCAGCATTTT.

A word on this clonotype: One junction end does not reproduce the germline sequence, and a read error may be involved. The chain is built from TRBV6-1 and TRBJ1-1; tentatively, D is TRBD1 (5 bases). Germline values: CDR1 MNHNS, CDR2 SASEGT. CDR3 length: 16 residues. CDR3 sequence reads: CASRIVAGRGCTESFF. DNA of the CDR3: TGTGCCAGCAGAATAGTCGCAGGGCGAGGATGCACTGAATCTTTCTTT.

This clonotype appeared many times. The chain is built from TRBV6-5 and TRBJ1-1; TRBD1 matches at 7 bases. The J segment lost 4 bases and the V segment lost 4 bases, leaving 9 bases of the junction unmatched. The CDR3 spans 15 residues. From germline, CDR1 is MNHEY and CDR2 SVGAGI. CDR3 residues: CASSSTGVGGTEAFF. In DNA, the CDR3 is TGTGCCAGCAGTTCAACAGGGGTTGGGGGCACTGAAGCTTTCTTT.

This clonotype was counted at least ten times. V and J are TRBV5-7 and TRBJ1-3; D gene uncertain. TRBV5-7 is sorted into the ORF group, with uncertain function. V shed 9 bases and J shed 0 bases, with 13 bases lying between them. The CDR3 length is 14 residues. For the CDR3, the DNA is TGTGCCAACTCGGGCGCCTGCTCTGGAAACACCATATATTTT. Its translation: CANSGACSGNTIYF.